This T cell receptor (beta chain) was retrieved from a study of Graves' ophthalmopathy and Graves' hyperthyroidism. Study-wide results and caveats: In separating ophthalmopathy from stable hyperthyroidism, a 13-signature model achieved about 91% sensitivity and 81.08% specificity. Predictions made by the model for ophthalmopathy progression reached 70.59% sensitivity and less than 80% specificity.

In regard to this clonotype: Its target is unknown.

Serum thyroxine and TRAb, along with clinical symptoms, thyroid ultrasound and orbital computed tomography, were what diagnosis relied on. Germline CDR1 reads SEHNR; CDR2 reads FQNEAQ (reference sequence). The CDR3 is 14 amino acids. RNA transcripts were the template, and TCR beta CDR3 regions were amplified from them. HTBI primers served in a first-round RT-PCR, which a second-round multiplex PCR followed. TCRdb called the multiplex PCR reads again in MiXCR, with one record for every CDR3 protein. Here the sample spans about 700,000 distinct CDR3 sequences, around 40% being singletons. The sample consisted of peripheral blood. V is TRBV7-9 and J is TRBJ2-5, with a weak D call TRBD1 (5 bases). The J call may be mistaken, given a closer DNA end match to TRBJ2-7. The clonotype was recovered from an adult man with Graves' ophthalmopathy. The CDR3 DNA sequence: TGTGCCAGCAGCCGGGCTACAGGAGCCTACGAGCAGTACTTC. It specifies CASSRATGAYEQYF.